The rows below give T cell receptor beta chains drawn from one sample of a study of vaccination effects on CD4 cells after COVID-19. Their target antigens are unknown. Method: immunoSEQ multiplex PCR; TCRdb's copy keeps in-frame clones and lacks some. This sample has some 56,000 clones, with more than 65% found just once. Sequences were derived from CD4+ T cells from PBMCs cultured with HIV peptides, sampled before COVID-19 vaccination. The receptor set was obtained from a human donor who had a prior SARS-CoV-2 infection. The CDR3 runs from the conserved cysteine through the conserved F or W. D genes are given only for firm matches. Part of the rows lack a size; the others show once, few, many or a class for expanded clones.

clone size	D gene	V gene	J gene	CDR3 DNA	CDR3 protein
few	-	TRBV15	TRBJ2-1	TGTGCCACCAGCCTGACAGGACTCGAGGGGTACAATGAGCAGTTCTTC	CATSLTGLEGYNEQFF
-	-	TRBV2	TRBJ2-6	TGTGCCAGCAGTGAATTGCGCCAAGCCAACGTCCTGACTTTC	CASSELRQANVLTF
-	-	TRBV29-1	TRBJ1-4	TGCAGCGTTAGGCAGAGTAATGAAAAACTGTTTTTT	CSVRQSNEKLFF
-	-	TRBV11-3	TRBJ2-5	TGTGCCAGCAGCTTCAGAGGCCCGGAGACCCAGTACTTC	CASSFRGPETQYF
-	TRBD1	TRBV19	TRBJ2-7	TGTGCCAGTAGTGGACAGGGCACCTACGAGCAGTACTTC	CASSGQGTYEQYF
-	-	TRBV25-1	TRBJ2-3	TGTGCCAGCAGTGGATTAGCCAATACGCAGTATTTT	CASSGLANTQYF
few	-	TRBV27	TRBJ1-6	TGTGCCAGCAGCGACAGAGAATATAATTCACCCCTCCACTTT	CASSDREYNSPLHF
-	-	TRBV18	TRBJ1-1	TGTGCCAGCTCACCATCTTCAGGGGCACCGGGGGTCACTGAAGCTTTCTTT	CASSPSSGAPGVTEAFF
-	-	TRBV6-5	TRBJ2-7	TGTGCCAGCAGCGTTCACCCCCGTGGGTCCTACGAGCAGTACTTC	CASSVHPRGSYEQYF
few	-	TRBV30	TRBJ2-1	TGTGCCTGGAGTGTCGGAAGCTACAATGAGCAGTTCTTC	CAWSVGSYNEQFF
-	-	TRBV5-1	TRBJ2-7	TGCGCCAGCAGCTTCCAGGGAAGGTATTACGAGCAGTACTTC	CASSFQGRYYEQYF